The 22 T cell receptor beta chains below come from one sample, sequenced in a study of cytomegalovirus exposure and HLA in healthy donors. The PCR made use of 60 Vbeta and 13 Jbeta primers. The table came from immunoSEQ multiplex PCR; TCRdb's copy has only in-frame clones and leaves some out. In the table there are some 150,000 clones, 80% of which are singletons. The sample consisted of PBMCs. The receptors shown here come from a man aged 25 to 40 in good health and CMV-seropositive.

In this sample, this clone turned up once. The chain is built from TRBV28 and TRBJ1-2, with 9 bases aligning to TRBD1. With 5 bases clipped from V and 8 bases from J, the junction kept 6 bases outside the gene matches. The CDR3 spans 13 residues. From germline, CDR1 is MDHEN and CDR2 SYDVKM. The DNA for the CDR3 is TGTGCCAGCAGTGATAACAGGGGGCGGGGCTACACCTTC. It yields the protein CASSDNRGRGYTF.

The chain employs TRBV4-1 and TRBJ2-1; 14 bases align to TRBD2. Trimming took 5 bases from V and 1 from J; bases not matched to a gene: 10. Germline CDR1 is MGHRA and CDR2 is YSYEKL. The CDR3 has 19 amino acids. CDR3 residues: CASSSRLAGGPFSYNEQFF. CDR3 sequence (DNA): TGCGCCAGCAGCTCCCGACTAGCGGGAGGGCCTTTTTCCTACAATGAGCAGTTCTTC.

The CDR3 loop reads CASSTTGLGANVLTF. The CDR3 DNA follows: TGTGCCAGTAGTACAACAGGGCTTGGGGCCAACGTCCTGACTTTC. The J gene is TRBJ2-6, the V gene TRBV19; D perhaps matches TRBD1 (6 bases). V lost 4 bases and J lost 3, with 10 bases in between. Germline V gene sequence: CDR1 LNHDA, CDR2 SQIVND (reference sequence). This CDR3 has 15 amino acids.

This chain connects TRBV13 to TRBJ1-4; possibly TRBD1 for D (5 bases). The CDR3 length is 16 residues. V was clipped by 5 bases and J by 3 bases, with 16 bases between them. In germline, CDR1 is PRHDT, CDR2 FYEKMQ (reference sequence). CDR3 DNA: TGTGCCAGCAGCAGGGGAAGGAGAGTAGCTAATGAAAAACTGTTTTTT. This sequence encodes CASSRGRRVANEKLFF.

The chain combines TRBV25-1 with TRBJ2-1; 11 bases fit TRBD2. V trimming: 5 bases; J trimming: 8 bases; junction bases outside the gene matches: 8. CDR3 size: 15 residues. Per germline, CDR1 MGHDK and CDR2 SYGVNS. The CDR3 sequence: CASSLASGRIDEQFF. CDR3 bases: TGTGCCAGCAGTCTGGCTAGCGGGAGGATCGATGAGCAGTTCTTC.

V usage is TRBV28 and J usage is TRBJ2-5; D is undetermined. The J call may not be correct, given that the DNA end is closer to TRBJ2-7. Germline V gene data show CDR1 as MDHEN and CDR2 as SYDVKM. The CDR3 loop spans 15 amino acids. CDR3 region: CASSAPPAGNYEQYF. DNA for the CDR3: TGTGCCAGCAGTGCCCCACCGGCCGGAAACTACGAGCAGTACTTC.

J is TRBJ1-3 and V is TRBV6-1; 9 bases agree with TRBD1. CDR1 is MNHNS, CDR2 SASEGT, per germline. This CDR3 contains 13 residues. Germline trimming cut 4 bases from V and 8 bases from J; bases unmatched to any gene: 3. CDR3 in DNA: TGTGCCAGCAGTGTGGGACAGGGACACACCATATATTTT. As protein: CASSVGQGHTIYF.

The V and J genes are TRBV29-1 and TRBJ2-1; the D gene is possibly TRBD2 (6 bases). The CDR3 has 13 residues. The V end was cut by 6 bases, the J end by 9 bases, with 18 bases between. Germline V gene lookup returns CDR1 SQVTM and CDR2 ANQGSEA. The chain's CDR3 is CSVETSGGGEQFF. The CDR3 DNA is TGCAGCGTCGAGACTAGTGGTGGGGGTGAGCAGTTCTTC.

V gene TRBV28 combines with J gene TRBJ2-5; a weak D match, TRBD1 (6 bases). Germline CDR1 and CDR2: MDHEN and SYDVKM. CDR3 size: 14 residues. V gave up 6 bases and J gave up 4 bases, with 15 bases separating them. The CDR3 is CASSWGQRGETQYF. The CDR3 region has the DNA TGTGCCAGCAGCTGGGGGCAGAGGGGAGAGACCCAGTACTTC.

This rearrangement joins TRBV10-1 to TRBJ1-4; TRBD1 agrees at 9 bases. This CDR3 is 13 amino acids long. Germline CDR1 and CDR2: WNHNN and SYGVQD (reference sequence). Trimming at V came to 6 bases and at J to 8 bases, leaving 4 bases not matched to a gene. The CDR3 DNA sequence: TGCGCCAGCAGCCCTGGGACAGGGGAAAAACTGTTTTTT. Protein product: CASSPGTGEKLFF.

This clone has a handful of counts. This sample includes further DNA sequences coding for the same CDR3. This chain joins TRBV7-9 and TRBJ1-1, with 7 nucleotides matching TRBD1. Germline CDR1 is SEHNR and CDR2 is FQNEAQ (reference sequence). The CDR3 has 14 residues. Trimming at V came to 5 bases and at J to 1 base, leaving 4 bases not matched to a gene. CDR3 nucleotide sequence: TGTGCCAGCAGCCCAAACAGGGGGAACACTGAAGCTTTCTTT. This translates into CASSPNRGNTEAFF.

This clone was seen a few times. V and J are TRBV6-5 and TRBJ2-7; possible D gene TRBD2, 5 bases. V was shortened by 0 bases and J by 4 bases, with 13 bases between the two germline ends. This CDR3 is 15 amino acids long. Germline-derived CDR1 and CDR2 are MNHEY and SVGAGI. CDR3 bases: TGTGCCAGCAGTTACTCTGAGGGCAGACTTTACGAGCAGTACTTC. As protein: CASSYSEGRLYEQYF.

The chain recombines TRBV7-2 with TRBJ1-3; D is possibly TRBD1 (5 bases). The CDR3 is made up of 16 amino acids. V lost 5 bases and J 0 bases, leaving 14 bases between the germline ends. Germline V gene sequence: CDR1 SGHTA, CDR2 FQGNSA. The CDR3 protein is CASSTTTANSGNTIYF. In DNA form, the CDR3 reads TGTGCCAGCAGCACCACGACAGCCAACTCTGGAAACACCATATATTTT.

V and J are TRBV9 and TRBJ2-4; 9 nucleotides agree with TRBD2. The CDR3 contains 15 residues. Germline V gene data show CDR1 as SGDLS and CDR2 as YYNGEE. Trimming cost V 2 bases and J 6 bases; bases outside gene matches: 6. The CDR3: CASSVSSGMGNIQYF. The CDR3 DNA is TGTGCCAGCAGCGTTTCTAGCGGGATGGGAAACATTCAGTACTTC.

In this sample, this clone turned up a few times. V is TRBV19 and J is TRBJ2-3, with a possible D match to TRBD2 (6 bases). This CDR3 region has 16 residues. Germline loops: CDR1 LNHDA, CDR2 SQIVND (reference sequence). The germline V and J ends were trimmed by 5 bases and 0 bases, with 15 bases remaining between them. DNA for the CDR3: TGTGCCAGTAGTCGATCACTAGCCGATAGCACAGATACGCAGTATTTT. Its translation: CASSRSLADSTDTQYF.

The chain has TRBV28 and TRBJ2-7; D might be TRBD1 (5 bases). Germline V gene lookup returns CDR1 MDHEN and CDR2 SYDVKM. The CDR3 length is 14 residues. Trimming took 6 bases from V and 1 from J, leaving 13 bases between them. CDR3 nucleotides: TGTGCCAGCAGGACGGACAAGGGATCCTACGAGCAGTACTTC. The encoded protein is CASRTDKGSYEQYF.

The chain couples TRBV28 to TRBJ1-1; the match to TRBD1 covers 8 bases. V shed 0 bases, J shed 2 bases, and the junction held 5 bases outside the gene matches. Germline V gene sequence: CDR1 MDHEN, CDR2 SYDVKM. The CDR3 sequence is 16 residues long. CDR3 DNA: TGTGCCAGCAGTTTATGGGGGACAGGTGGAAACACTGAAGCTTTCTTT. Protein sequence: CASSLWGTGGNTEAFF.

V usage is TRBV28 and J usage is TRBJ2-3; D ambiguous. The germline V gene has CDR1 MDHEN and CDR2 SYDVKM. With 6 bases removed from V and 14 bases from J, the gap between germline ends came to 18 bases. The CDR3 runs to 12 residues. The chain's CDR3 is CASSAVSSKGYF. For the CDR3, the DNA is TGTGCCAGCAGCGCCGTTAGCAGTAAAGGGTATTTT.

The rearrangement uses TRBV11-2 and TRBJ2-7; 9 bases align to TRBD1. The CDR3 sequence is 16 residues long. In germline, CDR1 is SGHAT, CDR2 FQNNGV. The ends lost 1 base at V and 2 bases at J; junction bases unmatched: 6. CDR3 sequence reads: CASSLAPGTGTYEQYF. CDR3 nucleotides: TGTGCCAGCAGCTTAGCCCCCGGGACAGGGACCTACGAGCAGTACTTC.

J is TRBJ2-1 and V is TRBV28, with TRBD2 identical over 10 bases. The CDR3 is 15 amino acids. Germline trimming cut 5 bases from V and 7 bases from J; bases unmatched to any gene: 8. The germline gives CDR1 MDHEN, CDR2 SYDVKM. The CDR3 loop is CASSPSGSFINEQFF. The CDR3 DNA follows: TGTGCCAGCAGTCCTAGCGGGAGTTTTATAAATGAGCAGTTCTTC.

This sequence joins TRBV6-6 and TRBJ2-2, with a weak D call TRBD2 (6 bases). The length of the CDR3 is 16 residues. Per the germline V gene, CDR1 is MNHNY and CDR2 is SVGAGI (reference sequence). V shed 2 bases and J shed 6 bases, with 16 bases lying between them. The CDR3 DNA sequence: TGTGCCAGCAGTTACCCGGGGACTGATATTTCCGGGGAGCTGTTTTTT. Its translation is CASSYPGTDISGELFF.

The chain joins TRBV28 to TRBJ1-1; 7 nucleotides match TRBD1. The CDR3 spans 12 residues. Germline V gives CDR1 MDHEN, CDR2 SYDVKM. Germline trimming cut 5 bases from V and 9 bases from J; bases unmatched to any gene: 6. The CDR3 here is CASSQTTGQAFF. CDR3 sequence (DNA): TGTGCCAGCAGTCAAACGACAGGGCAAGCTTTCTTT.